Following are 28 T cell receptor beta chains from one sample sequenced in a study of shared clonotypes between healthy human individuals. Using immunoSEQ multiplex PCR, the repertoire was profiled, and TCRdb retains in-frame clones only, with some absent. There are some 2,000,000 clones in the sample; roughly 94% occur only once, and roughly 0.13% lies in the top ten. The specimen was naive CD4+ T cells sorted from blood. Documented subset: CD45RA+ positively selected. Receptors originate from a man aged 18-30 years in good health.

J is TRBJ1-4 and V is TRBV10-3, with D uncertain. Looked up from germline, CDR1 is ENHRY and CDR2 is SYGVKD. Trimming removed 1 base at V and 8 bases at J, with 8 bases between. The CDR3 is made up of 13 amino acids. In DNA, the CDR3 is TGTGCCATCAGTGAGTTGTTGGGAGAAAAACTGTTTTTT. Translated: CAISELLGEKLFF.

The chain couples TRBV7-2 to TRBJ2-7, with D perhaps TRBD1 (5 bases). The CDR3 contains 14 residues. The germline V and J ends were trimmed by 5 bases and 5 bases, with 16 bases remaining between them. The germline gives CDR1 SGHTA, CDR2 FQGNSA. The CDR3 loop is CASSPNAWGDEQYF. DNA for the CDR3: TGTGCCAGCAGCCCCAACGCTTGGGGCGACGAGCAGTACTTC.

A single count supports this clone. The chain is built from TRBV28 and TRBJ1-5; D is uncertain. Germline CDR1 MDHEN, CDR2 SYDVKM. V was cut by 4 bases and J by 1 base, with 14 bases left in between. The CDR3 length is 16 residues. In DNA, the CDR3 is TGTGCCAGCAGTTCTCCGGGCCCCGGGAGCAATCAGCCCCAGCATTTT. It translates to CASSSPGPGSNQPQHF.

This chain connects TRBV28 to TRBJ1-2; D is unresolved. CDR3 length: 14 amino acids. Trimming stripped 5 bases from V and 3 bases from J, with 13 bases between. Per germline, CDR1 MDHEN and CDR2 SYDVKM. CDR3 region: CASSPPRADYGYTF. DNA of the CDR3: TGTGCCAGCAGTCCGCCGAGGGCGGACTATGGCTACACCTTC.

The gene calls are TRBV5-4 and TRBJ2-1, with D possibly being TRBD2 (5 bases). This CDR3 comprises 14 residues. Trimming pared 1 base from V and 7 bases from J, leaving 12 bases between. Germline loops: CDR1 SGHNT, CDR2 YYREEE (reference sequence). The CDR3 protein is CASSLSASRNEQFF. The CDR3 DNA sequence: TGTGCCAGCAGCTTGTCGGCTAGCAGAAATGAGCAGTTCTTC.

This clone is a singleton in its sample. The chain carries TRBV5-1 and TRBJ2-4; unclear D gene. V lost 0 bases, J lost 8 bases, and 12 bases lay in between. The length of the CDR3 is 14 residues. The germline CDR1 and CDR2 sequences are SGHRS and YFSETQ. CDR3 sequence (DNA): TGCGCCAGCAGCTTGGCCTACACCGTAGACATTCAGTACTTC. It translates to CASSLAYTVDIQYF.

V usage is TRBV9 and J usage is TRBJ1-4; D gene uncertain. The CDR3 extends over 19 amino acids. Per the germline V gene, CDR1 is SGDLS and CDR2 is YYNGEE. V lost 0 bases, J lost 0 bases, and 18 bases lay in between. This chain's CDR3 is CASSVGIQPIRPTNEKLFF. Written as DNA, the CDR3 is TGTGCCAGCAGCGTAGGTATTCAGCCTATTAGGCCAACTAATGAAAAACTGTTTTTT.

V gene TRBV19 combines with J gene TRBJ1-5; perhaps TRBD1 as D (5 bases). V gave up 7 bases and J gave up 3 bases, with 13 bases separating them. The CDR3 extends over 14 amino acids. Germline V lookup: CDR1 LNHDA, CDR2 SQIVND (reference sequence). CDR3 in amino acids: CASTMGRYNQPQHF. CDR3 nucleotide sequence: TGTGCCAGTACCATGGGACGGTACAATCAGCCCCAGCATTTT.

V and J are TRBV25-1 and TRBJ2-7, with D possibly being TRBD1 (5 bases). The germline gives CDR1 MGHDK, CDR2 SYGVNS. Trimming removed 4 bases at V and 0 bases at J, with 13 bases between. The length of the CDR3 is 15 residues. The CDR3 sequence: CASSASGSGSYEQYF. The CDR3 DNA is TGTGCCAGCAGTGCTTCAGGGTCGGGCTCCTACGAGCAGTACTTC.

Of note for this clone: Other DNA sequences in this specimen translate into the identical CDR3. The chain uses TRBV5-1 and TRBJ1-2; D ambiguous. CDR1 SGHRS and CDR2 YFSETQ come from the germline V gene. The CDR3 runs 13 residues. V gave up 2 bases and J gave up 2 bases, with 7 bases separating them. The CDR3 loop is CASSLEPNYGYTF. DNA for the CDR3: TGCGCCAGCAGCTTAGAACCGAACTATGGCTACACCTTC.

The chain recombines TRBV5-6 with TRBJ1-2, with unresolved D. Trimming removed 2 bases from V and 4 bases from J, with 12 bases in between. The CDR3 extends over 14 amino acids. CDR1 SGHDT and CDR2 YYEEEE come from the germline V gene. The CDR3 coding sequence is TGTGCCAGCAGCTTTGGGGATGCAGGCTATGGCTACACCTTC. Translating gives CASSFGDAGYGYTF.

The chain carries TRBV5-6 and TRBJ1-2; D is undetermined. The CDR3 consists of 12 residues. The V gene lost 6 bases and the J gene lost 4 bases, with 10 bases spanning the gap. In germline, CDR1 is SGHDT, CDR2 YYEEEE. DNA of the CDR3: TGTGCCAGCAACCGTATGGGCTATGGCTACACCTTC. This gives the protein CASNRMGYGYTF.

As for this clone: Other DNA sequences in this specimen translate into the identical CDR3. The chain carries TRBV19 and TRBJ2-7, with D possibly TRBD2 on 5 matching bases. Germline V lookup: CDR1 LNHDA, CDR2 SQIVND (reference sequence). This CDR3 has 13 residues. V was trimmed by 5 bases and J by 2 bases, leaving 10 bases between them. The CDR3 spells CASSPGVPYEQYF. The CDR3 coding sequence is TGTGCCAGTAGTCCCGGGGTACCCTACGAGCAGTACTTC. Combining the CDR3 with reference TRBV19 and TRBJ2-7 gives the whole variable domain DGGITQSPKYLFRKEGQNVTLSCEQNLNHDAMYWYRQDPGQGLRLIYYSQIVNDFQKGDIAEGYSVSREKKESFPLTVTSAQKNPTAFYLCASSPGVPYEQYFGPGTRLTVT.

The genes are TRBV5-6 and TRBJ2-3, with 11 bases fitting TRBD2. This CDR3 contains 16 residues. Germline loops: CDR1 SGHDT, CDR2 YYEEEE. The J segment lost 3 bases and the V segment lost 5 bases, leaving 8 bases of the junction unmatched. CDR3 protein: CASSSVLAGATDTQYF. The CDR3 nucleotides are TGTGCCAGCAGTTCCGTACTAGCGGGAGCGACAGATACGCAGTATTTT.

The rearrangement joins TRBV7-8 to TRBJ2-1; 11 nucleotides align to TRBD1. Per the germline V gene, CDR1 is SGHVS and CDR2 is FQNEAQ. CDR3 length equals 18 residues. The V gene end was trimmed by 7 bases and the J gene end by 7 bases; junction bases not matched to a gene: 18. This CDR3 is CASTSKETGQGARNEQFF. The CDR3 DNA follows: TGTGCCAGCACCTCTAAGGAAACAGGACAGGGGGCAAGGAATGAGCAGTTCTTC.

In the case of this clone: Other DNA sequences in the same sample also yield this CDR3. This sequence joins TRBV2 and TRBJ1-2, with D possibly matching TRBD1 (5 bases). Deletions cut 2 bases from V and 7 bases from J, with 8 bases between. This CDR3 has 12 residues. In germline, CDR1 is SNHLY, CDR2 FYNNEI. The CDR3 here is CASSESGRGYTF. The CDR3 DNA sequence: TGTGCCAGCAGTGAATCGGGACGTGGCTACACCTTC. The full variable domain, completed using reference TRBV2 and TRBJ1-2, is EPEVTQTPSHQVTQMGQEVILRCVPISNHLYFYWYRQILGQKVEFLVSFYNNEISEKSEIFDDQFSVERPDGSNFTLKIRSTKLEDSAMYFCASSESGRGYTFGSGTRLTVV.

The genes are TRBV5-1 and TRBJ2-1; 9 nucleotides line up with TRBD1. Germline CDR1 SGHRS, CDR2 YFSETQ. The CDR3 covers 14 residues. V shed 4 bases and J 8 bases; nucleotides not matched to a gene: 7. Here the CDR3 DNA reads TGCGCCAGCAGCACGGGACAGGGCCCCCATGAGCAGTTCTTC. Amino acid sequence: CASSTGQGPHEQFF.

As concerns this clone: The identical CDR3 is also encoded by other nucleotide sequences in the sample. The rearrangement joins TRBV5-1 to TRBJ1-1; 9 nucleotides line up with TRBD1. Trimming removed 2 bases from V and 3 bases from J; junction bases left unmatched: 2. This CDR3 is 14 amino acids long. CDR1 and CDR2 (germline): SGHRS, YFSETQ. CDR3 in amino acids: CASSLQGADTEAFF. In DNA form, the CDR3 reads TGCGCCAGCAGCTTACAGGGGGCTGACACTGAAGCTTTCTTT.

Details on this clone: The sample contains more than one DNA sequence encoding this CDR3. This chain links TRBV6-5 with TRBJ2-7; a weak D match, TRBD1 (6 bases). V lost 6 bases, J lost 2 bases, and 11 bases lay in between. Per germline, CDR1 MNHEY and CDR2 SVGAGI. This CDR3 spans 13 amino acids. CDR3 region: CASSRGQPYEQYF. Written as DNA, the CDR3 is TGTGCCAGCAGCCGAGGACAGCCCTACGAGCAGTACTTC.

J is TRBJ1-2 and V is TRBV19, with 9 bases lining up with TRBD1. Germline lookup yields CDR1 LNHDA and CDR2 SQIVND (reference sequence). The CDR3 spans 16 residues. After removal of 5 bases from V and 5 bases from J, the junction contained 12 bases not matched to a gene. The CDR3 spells CASSVSGTGQTYGYTF. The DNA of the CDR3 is TGTGCCAGTAGTGTATCCGGGACAGGGCAAACTTATGGCTACACCTTC.

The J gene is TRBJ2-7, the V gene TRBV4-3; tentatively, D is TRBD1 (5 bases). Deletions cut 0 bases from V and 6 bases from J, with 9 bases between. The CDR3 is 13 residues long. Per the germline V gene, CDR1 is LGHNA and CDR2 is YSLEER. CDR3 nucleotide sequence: TGCGCCAGCAGCCAAGAAAGGGGAACCGAGCAGTACTTC. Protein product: CASSQERGTEQYF.

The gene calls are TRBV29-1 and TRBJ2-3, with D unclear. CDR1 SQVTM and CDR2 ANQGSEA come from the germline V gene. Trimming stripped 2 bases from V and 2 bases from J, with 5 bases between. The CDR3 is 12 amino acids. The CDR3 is CSVEPDTDTQYF. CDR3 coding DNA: TGCAGCGTTGAACCCGACACAGATACGCAGTATTTT.

The CDR3 spells CASRSLGQGSTEAFF. In DNA form, the CDR3 reads TGTGCCAGCAGGTCACTGGGACAGGGAAGCACTGAAGCTTTCTTT. V usage is TRBV28 and J usage is TRBJ1-1, with 9 positions matching TRBD1. The CDR3 consists of 15 residues. V was pared by 6 bases and J by 4 bases, with 9 bases of the junction left unmatched. CDR1 is MDHEN, CDR2 SYDVKM, per germline.

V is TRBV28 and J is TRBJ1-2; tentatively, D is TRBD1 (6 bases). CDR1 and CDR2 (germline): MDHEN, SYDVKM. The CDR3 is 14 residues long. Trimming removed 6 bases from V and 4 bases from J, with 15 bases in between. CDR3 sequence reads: CASSRGGLGYGYTF. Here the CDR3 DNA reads TGTGCCAGCAGCCGGGGGGGGCTAGGCTATGGCTACACCTTC.

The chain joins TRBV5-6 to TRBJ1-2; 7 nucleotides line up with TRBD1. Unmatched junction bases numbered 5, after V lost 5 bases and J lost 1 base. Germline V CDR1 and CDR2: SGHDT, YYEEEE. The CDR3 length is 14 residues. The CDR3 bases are TGTGCCAGCAGGAAAACAGGGGATAACTATGGCTACACCTTC. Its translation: CASRKTGDNYGYTF. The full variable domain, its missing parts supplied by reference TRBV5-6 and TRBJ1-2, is DAGVTQSPTHLIKTRGQQVTLRCSPKSGHDTVSWYQQALGQGPQFIFQYYEEEERQRGNFPDRFSGHQFPNYSSELNVNALLLGDSALYLCASRKTGDNYGYTFGSGTRLTVV.

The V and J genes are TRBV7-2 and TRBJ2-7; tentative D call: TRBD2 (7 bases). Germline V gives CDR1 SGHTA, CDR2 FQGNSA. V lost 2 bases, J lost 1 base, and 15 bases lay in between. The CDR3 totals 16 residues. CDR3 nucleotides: TGTGCCAGCAGCTTAATGGGGGGCGGGAGTTCCTACGAGCAGTACTTC. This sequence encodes CASSLMGGGSSYEQYF.

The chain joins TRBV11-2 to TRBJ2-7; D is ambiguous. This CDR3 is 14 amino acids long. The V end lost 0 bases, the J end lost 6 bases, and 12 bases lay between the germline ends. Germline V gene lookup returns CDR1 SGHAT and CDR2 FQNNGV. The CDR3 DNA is TGTGCCAGCAGCTTAGATAGGTCCTTGAGCGAGCAGTACTTC. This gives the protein CASSLDRSLSEQYF.

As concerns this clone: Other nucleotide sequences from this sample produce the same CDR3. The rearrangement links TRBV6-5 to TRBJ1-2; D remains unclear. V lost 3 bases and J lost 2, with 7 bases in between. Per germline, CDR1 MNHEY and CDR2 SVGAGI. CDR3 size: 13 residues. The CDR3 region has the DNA TGTGCCAGCAGTTATACAGCCAACTATGGCTACACCTTC. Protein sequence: CASSYTANYGYTF.